These T cell receptor beta chains were read from a single sample in a study of T cell responses to AZD1222 COVID-19 vaccine. The repertoire was sequenced with immunoSEQ multiplex PCR; TCRdb's copy has only in-frame clones and lacks some. The repertoire includes about 85,000 clones, 88% of them detected once, and under 20% sits in the top ten. The starting material was peripheral blood, obtained on day 0 of AZD1222 vaccination. The receptors stem from an adult in good health. Each CDR3 is given with its conserved first and last residue. D genes are given only for firm matches. Expanded clones are given a class, and other clones once, few, many or no size at all.

clone_size j_call v_call cdr3_length d_call cdr3_aa cdr3_nt
NA TRBJ2-7 TRBV6-5 15 TRBD1 CASSPTGTGLGEQYF TGTGCCAGCAGTCCAACCGGGACAGGGTTGGGTGAGCAGTACTTC
NA TRBJ2-7 TRBV28 11 NA CAIGRSYEQYF TGTGCCATTGGCAGGAGCTACGAGCAGTACTTC
NA TRBJ1-5 TRBV19 14 TRBD1 CASTMGQVDQPQHF TGTGCCAGTACCATGGGACAGGTGGATCAGCCCCAGCATTTT
NA TRBJ2-1 TRBV18 15 NA CASSPGEGSYNEQFF TGTGCCAGCTCACCAGGCGAGGGCTCCTACAATGAGCAGTTCTTC
NA TRBJ1-3 TRBV30 15 NA CAWSRGSSSGNTIYF TGTGCCTGGAGCCGAGGATCTTCCTCTGGAAACACCATATATTTT
NA TRBJ1-5 TRBV7-8 14 NA CASSLDRSNQPQHF TGTGCCAGCAGCCTCGACAGGAGCAATCAGCCCCAGCATTTT
NA TRBJ2-3 TRBV30 15 TRBD2 CAWRRLAGGPDTQYF TGTGCCTGGAGGCGACTAGCGGGAGGGCCAGATACGCAGTATTTT
NA TRBJ2-7 TRBV25-1 14 NA CASSETGEGYEQYF TGTGCCAGCAGTGAGACGGGAGAGGGTTACGAGCAGTACTTC
NA TRBJ2-7 TRBV19 14 NA CASSIFDRSYEQYF TGTGCCAGTAGTATCTTTGACAGGTCCTACGAGCAGTACTTC
NA TRBJ2-7 TRBV5-5 14 TRBD1 CASSLFGQGVEQYF TGTGCCAGCAGCTTGTTTGGACAGGGGGTCGAGCAGTACTTC
NA TRBJ2-5 TRBV29-1 14 NA CSVGARSGTETQYF TGCAGCGTTGGAGCCCGTTCAGGGACAGAGACCCAGTACTTC
NA TRBJ1-1 TRBV6-5 14 NA CASKTGTSGTEAFF TGTGCCAGCAAAACGGGGACATCAGGTACTGAAGCTTTCTTT
NA TRBJ2-7 TRBV7-9 13 TRBD1 CAGSGQAWGEQYF TGTGCCGGAAGCGGACAGGCTTGGGGCGAGCAGTACTTC
NA TRBJ1-2 TRBV9 15 NA CASSVATDRYYGYTF TGTGCCAGCAGCGTAGCTACGGACAGATACTATGGCTACACCTTC
NA TRBJ1-1 TRBV7-9 13 NA CASSLQTDTEAFF TGTGCCAGCAGCTTACAGACAGACACTGAAGCTTTCTTT
NA TRBJ2-3 TRBV29-1 14 TRBD2 CSVDWREDTDTQYF TGCAGCGTTGATTGGCGGGAGGACACAGATACGCAGTATTTT
NA TRBJ1-5 TRBV6-5 14 NA CASSWSGPRQPQHF TGTGCCAGCAGTTGGTCAGGGCCCAGACAGCCCCAGCATTTT
NA TRBJ1-2 TRBV11-2 12 NA CASSPDIYGYTF TGTGCCAGCAGCCCCGACATCTATGGCTACACCTTC
NA TRBJ2-7 TRBV2 11 NA CAGHSSYEQYF TGTGCCGGACATAGCTCCTACGAGCAGTACTTC
NA TRBJ1-1 TRBV7-2 15 TRBD1 CASRPYGTGKSEAFF TGTGCCAGCAGACCATATGGGACAGGAAAATCTGAAGCTTTCTTT
NA TRBJ2-5 TRBV25-1 13 NA CASSRRTGETQYF TGTGCCAGCAGTAGGCGGACGGGAGAGACCCAGTACTTC
NA TRBJ1-2 TRBV25-1 16 NA CASSELDSRLNYGYTF TGTGCCAGCAGTGAGCTGGACAGTCGATTGAACTATGGCTACACCTTC
NA TRBJ2-7 TRBV5-1 16 NA CASTHEGKRSRGEQYF TGCGCCAGCACTCATGAGGGAAAGCGGAGCCGGGGCGAGCAGTACTTC
NA TRBJ1-1 TRBV6-5 13 NA CASSTRTVIEAFF TGTGCCAGCAGTACCCGGACAGTTATAGAAGCTTTCTTT
once TRBJ2-5 TRBV5-1 14 NA CASSLVGGQETQYF TGCGCCAGCAGCTTGGTGGGAGGCCAAGAGACCCAGTACTTC
NA TRBJ2-7 TRBV15 15 NA CATSRDAVGTYEQYF TGTGCCACCAGCAGAGATGCGGTGGGCACCTACGAGCAGTACTTC
NA TRBJ1-5 TRBV3-1/TRBV3-2 12 NA CASSPWGQPQHF TGTGCCAGCAGCCCTTGGGGTCAGCCCCAGCATTTT
once TRBJ1-3 TRBV4-1 14 NA CASSDRTDGNTIYF TGCGCCAGCAGTGATAGGACGGACGGAAACACCATATATTTT
NA TRBJ1-5 TRBV19 12 NA CATRQGNQPQHF TGTGCCACTAGACAGGGCAATCAGCCCCAGCATTTT
NA TRBJ1-2 TRBV5-6 14 NA CASSLGPSNYGYTF TGTGCCAGCAGCTTGGGCCCCTCTAACTATGGCTACACCTTC
NA TRBJ2-7 TRBV6-5 14 TRBD1 CASRSGTGFLEQYF TGTGCCAGCAGATCCGGGACAGGTTTCCTCGAGCAGTACTTC
NA TRBJ2-3 TRBV20-1 14 NA CSASLAYSTDTQYF TGCAGTGCTAGTCTAGCGTATAGCACAGATACGCAGTATTTT
NA TRBJ2-5 TRBV28 14 NA CASSFPSQRETQYF TGTGCCAGCAGTTTTCCTAGCCAGAGGGAGACCCAGTACTTC
NA TRBJ2-3 TRBV5-8 16 TRBD1 CASSLGDRGFDDTQYF TGTGCCAGCAGCTTGGGGGACAGGGGGTTTGACGATACGCAGTATTTT
NA TRBJ1-2 TRBV11-1 12 TRBD1 CASRQGNYGYTF TGTGCCAGTCGACAGGGTAACTATGGCTACACCTTC
NA TRBJ1-2 TRBV7-9 13 NA CASSLEGRSGYTF TGTGCCAGCAGCTTAGAAGGTAGAAGTGGCTACACCTTC
many TRBJ2-7 TRBV7-9 17 TRBD2 CASSPGTSGSKDYEQYF TGTGCCAGCAGTCCCGGGACTAGCGGGAGTAAAGATTACGAGCAGTACTTC
NA TRBJ2-5 TRBV5-1 14 TRBD2 CASSVTGREETQYF TGCGCCAGCAGCGTTACGGGGCGGGAGGAGACCCAGTACTTC
NA TRBJ1-1 TRBV5-6 12 NA CASSLLVNEAFF TGTGCCAGCAGCTTACTGGTTAATGAAGCTTTCTTT
once TRBJ2-2 TRBV2 19 TRBD2 CASSVREAGTHEEPGELFF TGTGCCAGCAGCGTCCGGGAGGCAGGGACTCACGAGGAACCCGGGGAGCTGTTTTTT
NA TRBJ1-3 TRBV11-2 16 TRBD1 CASSSLRDRDGNTIYF TGTGCCAGCAGCTCCCTCCGGGACAGAGATGGAAACACCATATATTTT
few TRBJ2-1 TRBV5-1 15 NA CASSLPRGSYNEQFF TGCGCCAGCAGCTTGCCTAGGGGCTCCTACAATGAGCAGTTCTTC
NA TRBJ2-5 TRBV7-2 17 TRBD2 CASSLGWAAGYQETQYF TGTGCCAGCAGCTTAGGGTGGGCAGCGGGGTACCAAGAGACCCAGTACTTC
NA TRBJ2-1 TRBV12-5 15 NA CASWAGAVSYNEQFF TGTGCTAGTTGGGCTGGGGCCGTCTCCTACAATGAGCAGTTCTTC
NA TRBJ2-7 TRBV7-9 15 NA CASSRGGTESYEQYF TGTGCCAGCAGCCGTGGAGGGACAGAGTCCTACGAGCAGTACTTC
NA TRBJ2-1 TRBV11-3 17 TRBD1 CASSFPPTGAPVDEQFF TGTGCCAGCAGCTTCCCCCCTACAGGGGCCCCAGTAGATGAGCAGTTCTTC
NA TRBJ1-6 TRBV7-6 15 TRBD1 CASSSTGTGNSPLHF TGTGCCAGCAGCTCGACAGGGACAGGCAATTCACCCCTCCACTTT